What follows is one T cell receptor (beta chain) and its context. The data derive from a study of T cell responses to AZD1222 COVID-19 vaccine. Trimming took 0 bases from V and 5 from J, leaving 6 bases between them. The CDR3 is 13 amino acids. CDR1 and CDR2 (germline): SGHTA, FQGNSA. Clones were read by immunoSEQ multiplex PCR, and TCRdb kept only the in-frame ones, dropping some. The sample has about 100,000 clones; just over 85% are singletons. V usage is TRBV7-2 and J usage is TRBJ2-3; D is undetermined. The specimen was peripheral blood, collected on day 0 of AZD1222 vaccination. The sequence was obtained from an adult in good health. For the CDR3, the DNA is TGTGCCAGCAGCTTAGCGATGGGAGATACGCAGTATTTT. As protein: CASSLAMGDTQYF.